Given below is one T cell receptor beta chain in context. V was shortened by 5 bases and J by 4 bases, with 14 bases between the two germline ends. Germline-derived CDR1 and CDR2 are SGHTA and FQGTGA. The CDR3 runs to 14 residues. This entry comes from a study of blood T cell repertoires in COVID-19. This table comes from immunoSEQ multiplex PCR, and its TCRdb copy is limited to in-frame clones, with some not included. The table records fewer than 350,000 clones, about 76% of them present only once. The gene calls are TRBV7-3 and TRBJ1-2; TRBD1 might be the D (5 bases). Specimen: peripheral blood. The clonotype was recovered from a woman aged 55-69 years with active or convalescent COVID-19. CDR3 nucleotides: TGTGCCAGCAGCGCGGACGGGGGACCCTATGGCTACACCTTC. Translated, it gives CASSADGGPYGYTF.